Listed here are 25 T cell receptor beta chains from one sample, sequenced in a study of OX40 agonist ivuxolimab in advanced cancers. The library was made by the immunoSEQ multiplex PCR assay. TCRdb retrieved this table from immuneACCESS and kept in-frame rearrangements only. Not all clones are present; in checked studies, unresolved V genes account for under half, and no reason is known for the remainder. The sample yields approximately 79,000 clones; approximately 95% were counted once. The biggest ten clones account for roughly 22% of the sample. The sequencing here drew on CD4+ or CD8+ T cells sorted from blood, taken in a trial of the OX40 agonist ivuxolimab. The receptors were gathered from an adult with an advanced solid tumor such as melanoma, head and neck, liver or kidney cancer.

Comment on this clone: Within the sample, other DNA sequences also encode this same CDR3. The J gene is TRBJ2-7, the V gene TRBV7-9; TRBD1 is a possible D gene (6 bases). CDR3 length: 16 amino acids. Per the germline V gene, CDR1 is SEHNR and CDR2 is FQNEAQ (reference sequence). Trimming shortened V by 1 base and J by 0 bases, and 13 bases separated the two germline ends. For the CDR3, the DNA is TGTGCCAGCAGCTTAGATGGGACACCGAGCTCCTACGAGCAGTACTTC. Encoded protein: CASSLDGTPSSYEQYF.

The genes are TRBV30 and TRBJ2-7, with TRBD2 matching over 7 bases. CDR1 and CDR2 (germline): GTSNPN, SVGIG (reference sequence). V lost 5 bases, J lost 2 bases, and 9 bases stayed unmatched. The CDR3 length is 14 residues. Written as DNA, the CDR3 is TGTGCCTGGGGCCCGGGAGGACTAACCTACGAGCAGTACTTC. This codes for CAWGPGGLTYEQYF.

J is TRBJ2-7 and V is TRBV7-2; D tentatively fits TRBD1 or TRBD2 (5 bases each). This CDR3 spans 18 amino acids. The germline V gene has CDR1 SGHTA and CDR2 FQGNSA. Trimming pared 1 base from V and 0 bases from J, leaving 19 bases between. CDR3 in amino acids: CASSLDERGPVSSYEQYF. For the CDR3, the DNA is TGTGCCAGCAGCTTAGACGAACGGGGCCCCGTTAGCTCCTACGAGCAGTACTTC. The full variable domain, in which reference TRBV7-2 and TRBJ2-7 provide the parts outside the CDR3, is GAGVSQSPSNKVTEKGKDVELRCDPISGHTALYWYRQSLGQGLEFLIYFQGNSAPDKSGLPSDRFSAERTGGSVSTLTIQRTQQEDSAVYLCASSLDERGPVSSYEQYFGPGTRLTVT.

This chain uses TRBV27 with TRBJ1-4, with TRBD1 identical over 11 bases. The length of the CDR3 is 15 residues. Trimming removed 5 bases from V and 7 bases from J; junction bases left unmatched: 6. Per the germline V gene, CDR1 is MNHEY and CDR2 is SMNVEV (reference sequence). The CDR3 bases are TGTGCCAGCAGTCCCGGACAGGGGGCGGGTGAAAAACTGTTTTTT. It yields the protein CASSPGQGAGEKLFF.

This chain links TRBV5-4 with TRBJ2-5; perhaps TRBD2 as D (6 bases). The germline gives CDR1 SGHNT, CDR2 YYREEE (reference sequence). V lost 4 bases and J 4 bases, leaving 14 bases between the germline ends. The CDR3 runs to 14 residues. The CDR3 protein is CASSGGSGGETQYF. Written as DNA, the CDR3 is TGTGCCAGCAGCGGGGGGAGCGGAGGAGAGACCCAGTACTTC.

The chain combines TRBV9 with TRBJ2-3; 12 positions match TRBD2. CDR1 and CDR2 from the germline V gene are SGDLS and YYNGEE. The CDR3 totals 16 residues. Unmatched junction bases numbered 4, after V lost 1 base and J lost 4 bases. For the CDR3, the DNA is TGTGCCAGCAGCGTAAGACTAGCGGGAGAGGCAGATACGCAGTATTTT. Its translation: CASSVRLAGEADTQYF.

The rearrangement links TRBV10-1 to TRBJ1-1; unclear D gene. CDR1 and CDR2 (germline): WNHNN, SYGVQD (reference sequence). Trimming removed 3 bases at V and 1 base at J, with 6 bases between. The CDR3 covers 13 residues. CDR3 in DNA: TGCGCCAGCAGTGATGCCAGGAACACTGAAGCTTTCTTT. It translates to CASSDARNTEAFF.

The rearrangement uses TRBV5-8 and TRBJ1-1; D remains ambiguous. V lost 0 bases and J lost 2, with 11 bases in between. The CDR3 spans 15 residues. CDR1 and CDR2 from the germline V gene are SGHTS and YDEGEE. In DNA, the CDR3 is TGTGCCAGCAGCTTGGTTCCGACACTAAACACTGAAGCTTTCTTT. Protein product: CASSLVPTLNTEAFF.

The rearrangement uses TRBV19 and TRBJ1-2; TRBD1 might be the D (6 bases). Deletions cut 5 bases from V and 8 bases from J, with 21 bases between. The germline V gene has CDR1 LNHDA and CDR2 SQIVND (reference sequence). CDR3 size: 15 residues. CDR3 protein: CASSFRDTSTGGYTF. The CDR3 DNA reads TGTGCCAGTAGTTTCCGGGACACCTCGACGGGAGGCTACACCTTC. Combining the CDR3 with reference TRBV19 and TRBJ1-2 gives the whole variable domain DGGITQSPKYLFRKEGQNVTLSCEQNLNHDAMYWYRQDPGQGLRLIYYSQIVNDFQKGDIAEGYSVSREKKESFPLTVTSAQKNPTAFYLCASSFRDTSTGGYTFGSGTRLTVV.

This clone was counted once. This chain uses TRBV9 with TRBJ1-5, with D maybe TRBD1 (5 bases). The ends were cut back, 2 bases at V and 2 bases at J, with 11 bases in the middle. The CDR3 spans 15 residues. Germline V gene sequence: CDR1 SGDLS, CDR2 YYNGEE. The CDR3 here is CASSVEGTGNQPQHF. The CDR3, as DNA: TGTGCCAGCAGCGTTGAGGGGACTGGCAATCAGCCCCAGCATTTT.

This rearrangement joins TRBV7-6 to TRBJ2-7; a weak D match, TRBD1 (6 bases). The CDR3 has 14 amino acids. The germline gives CDR1 SGHVS, CDR2 FNYEAQ. Trimming removed 2 bases from V and 5 bases from J, with 13 bases in between. The CDR3 loop reads CASSLWQGSDEQYF. DNA for the CDR3: TGTGCCAGCAGCTTATGGCAGGGGTCTGACGAGCAGTACTTC.

This clone was recorded once. V gene TRBV27 combines with J gene TRBJ1-1, with D possibly being TRBD1 (6 bases). The CDR3 length is 12 residues. Germline V lookup: CDR1 MNHEY, CDR2 SMNVEV (reference sequence). The V end was cut by 2 bases, the J end by 8 bases, with 9 bases between. CDR3 amino acids: CASSLMGAEAFF. CDR3 coding DNA: TGTGCCAGCAGTTTAATGGGGGCAGAAGCTTTCTTT.

The V call is TRBV9, the J call TRBJ1-1, with D unresolved. In germline, CDR1 is SGDLS, CDR2 YYNGEE. V was shortened by 3 bases and J by 4 bases, with 10 bases between the two germline ends. The CDR3 contains 13 residues. The CDR3 loop reads CASSGDLGTEAFF. DNA of the CDR3: TGTGCCAGCAGCGGCGACCTGGGCACTGAAGCTTTCTTT. The whole variable domain, remainder taken from reference TRBV9 and TRBJ1-1, is DSGVTQTPKHLITATGQRVTLRCSPRSGDLSVYWYQQSLDQGLQFLIQYYNGEERAKGNILERFSAQQFPDLHSELNLSSLELGDSALYFCASSGDLGTEAFFGQGTRLTVV.

The chain recombines TRBV19 with TRBJ1-2; the D gene is possibly TRBD1 (6 bases). Trimming left V 4 bases short and J 4 bases short, with 10 bases between. This CDR3 is built from 13 residues. Germline assignment: CDR1 LNHDA and CDR2 SQIVND (reference sequence). CDR3 DNA sequence: TGTGCCAGTAGTAATCAGGGGCGCTATGGCTACACCTTC. It encodes CASSNQGRYGYTF.

This clone was detected a few times. The genes are TRBV10-3 and TRBJ1-5; D unclear. V lost 3 bases and J 5 bases, leaving 11 bases between the germline ends. Germline CDR1 is ENHRY and CDR2 is SYGVKD. The length of the CDR3 is 14 residues. The CDR3 sequence is CAISEPDGDQPQHF. CDR3 nucleotides: TGTGCCATCAGTGAACCGGACGGGGATCAGCCCCAGCATTTT.

CDR3 sequence (DNA): TGTGCCACCCAGCCGGCGGGAGGGATCTCCTACGAGCAGTACTTC. This translates into CATQPAGGISYEQYF. The rearrangement links TRBV2 to TRBJ2-7, with 9 bases that match TRBD2. Trimming took 10 bases from V and 0 from J; bases not matched to a gene: 10. The germline CDR1 and CDR2 sequences are SNHLY and FYNNEI. This CDR3 spans 15 amino acids.

The rearrangement uses TRBV29-1 and TRBJ1-2, with 8 bases fitting TRBD1. Germline lookup yields CDR1 SQVTM and CDR2 ANQGSEA. This CDR3 contains 12 residues. The CDR3 DNA reads TGCGGCGGAGGACAGGGTAACTATGGCTACACCTTC. This translates into CGGGQGNYGYTF.

CDR3 nucleotides: TGTGCCAGCAGCTTTGACGGGAAGAATCAGCCCCAGCATTTT. This translates into CASSFDGKNQPQHF. V and J are TRBV5-6 and TRBJ1-5; D is undetermined. Germline-derived CDR1 and CDR2 are SGHDT and YYEEEE. Trimming cost V 2 bases and J 4 bases, with 10 bases left between them. The CDR3 is 14 residues long.

This sequence joins TRBV19 and TRBJ2-7; possible D gene TRBD1, 5 bases. The ends were cut back, 1 base at V and 0 bases at J, with 7 bases in the middle. The germline V gene has CDR1 LNHDA and CDR2 SQIVND (reference sequence). The length of the CDR3 is 14 residues. CDR3 loop: CASSIADSSYEQYF. DNA for the CDR3: TGTGCCAGTAGTATAGCTGACAGCTCCTACGAGCAGTACTTC.

The V and J genes are TRBV4-3 and TRBJ1-5; no definite D call. CDR3 length equals 17 residues. CDR1 and CDR2 from the germline V gene are LGHNA and YSLEER. The V end was cut by 1 base, the J end by 5 bases, with 18 bases between. Here the CDR3 reads CASSQAVSGAGYQPQHF. The CDR3 DNA reads as TGCGCCAGCAGCCAAGCGGTAAGCGGCGCGGGCTATCAGCCCCAGCATTTT.

This chain joins TRBV9 and TRBJ2-2; D is unresolved. The CDR3 extends over 15 amino acids. Per the germline V gene, CDR1 is SGDLS and CDR2 is YYNGEE. V was shortened by 0 bases and J by 1 base, with 7 bases between the two germline ends. CDR3 protein: CASSVVPGNTGELFF. The CDR3 DNA reads TGTGCCAGCAGCGTAGTTCCGGGGAACACCGGGGAGCTGTTTTTT.

This sequence joins TRBV6-6 and TRBJ2-2, with 7 positions matching TRBD1. CDR1 is MNHNY, CDR2 SVGAGI, per germline (reference sequence). V was clipped by 4 bases and J by 5 bases; unmatched bases: 7. The CDR3 contains 15 residues. This chain's CDR3 is CASSWADRETGELFF. CDR3 DNA sequence: TGTGCCAGCAGTTGGGCCGACAGGGAGACCGGGGAGCTGTTTTTT.

V usage is TRBV6-5 and J usage is TRBJ2-7, with 11 bases identical to TRBD2. Germline V CDR1 and CDR2: MNHEY, SVGAGI. The CDR3 loop spans 15 amino acids. V lost 6 bases to trimming and J lost 4 bases; unmatched junction nucleotides: 8. The CDR3, as DNA: TGTGCCAGCAGACTTGCCTCTAGCGGGGGGTACGAGCAGTACTTC. This codes for CASRLASSGGYEQYF.

The J gene is TRBJ2-3, the V gene TRBV2, with D possibly being TRBD2 (6 bases). Trimming shortened V by 2 bases and J by 4 bases, and 19 bases separated the two germline ends. The CDR3 extends over 17 amino acids. Per the germline V gene, CDR1 is SNHLY and CDR2 is FYNNEI. DNA for the CDR3: TGTGCCAGCAGTGAACTTCGGGGAGCGGGCGTCGCAGATACGCAGTATTTT. Residues: CASSELRGAGVADTQYF.

The chain links TRBV7-6 to TRBJ2-3; D is unresolved. Germline V gene data show CDR1 as SGHVS and CDR2 as FNYEAQ. Trimming removed 1 base at V and 9 bases at J, with 8 bases between. The CDR3 length is 12 residues. CDR3 coding DNA: TGTGCCAGCAGCTTAGGGGCGAGCACGCAGTATTTT. Amino acids: CASSLGASTQYF.